Listed here is a single T cell receptor beta chain. Its antigen is as yet unknown. Repertoires were generated with immunoSEQ multiplex PCR, while TCRdb's copy carries only in-frame clones and drops some. Of some 69,000 clones in the sample, about 96% are singletons; the top ten hold more than 2%. This sample was included in a study of cytomegalovirus exposure and HLA in healthy donors. The wider study: The 120 or so validation repertoires were reported in a later analysis to have been generated on the same platform as the approximately 700 first-cohort repertoires.

The donors were members of the validation cohort, which comprised 120 subjects and was separate from the first cohort of some 680 subjects. Study outcomes and limitations: In a later analysis, first-cohort TCR clusters were found to tend to co-occur in the 120 validation repertoires. In vitro testing confirmed three CMV-associated chains as specific for CMV antigens.

Per germline, CDR1 SGDLS and CDR2 YYNGEE. The CDR3 totals 15 residues. With V trimmed by 3 bases and J by 5 bases, 7 bases remained unmatched. The chain recombines TRBV9 with TRBJ2-2; 7 bases fit TRBD1. This receptor was taken from a man between 18 and 35 years old in good health and CMV-seronegative. The sequenced material came from PBMCs. The CDR3 here is CASSASGQLTGELFF. The CDR3 nucleotides are TGTGCCAGCAGCGCTTCGGGACAGCTAACCGGGGAGCTGTTTTTT.